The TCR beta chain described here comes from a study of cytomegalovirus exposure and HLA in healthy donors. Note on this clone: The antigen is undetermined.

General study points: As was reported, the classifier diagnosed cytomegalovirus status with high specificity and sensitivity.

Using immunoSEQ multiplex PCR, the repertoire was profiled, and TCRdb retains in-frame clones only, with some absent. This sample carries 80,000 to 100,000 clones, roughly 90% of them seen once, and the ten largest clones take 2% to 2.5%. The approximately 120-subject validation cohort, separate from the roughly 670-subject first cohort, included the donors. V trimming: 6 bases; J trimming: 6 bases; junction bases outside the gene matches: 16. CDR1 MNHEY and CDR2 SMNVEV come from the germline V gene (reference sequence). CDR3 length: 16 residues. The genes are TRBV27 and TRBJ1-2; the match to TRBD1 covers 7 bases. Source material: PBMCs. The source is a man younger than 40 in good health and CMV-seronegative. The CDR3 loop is CASRNYAVGGDDGYTF. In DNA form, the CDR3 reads TGTGCCAGCAGGAACTACGCGGTAGGGGGCGACGATGGCTACACCTTC.